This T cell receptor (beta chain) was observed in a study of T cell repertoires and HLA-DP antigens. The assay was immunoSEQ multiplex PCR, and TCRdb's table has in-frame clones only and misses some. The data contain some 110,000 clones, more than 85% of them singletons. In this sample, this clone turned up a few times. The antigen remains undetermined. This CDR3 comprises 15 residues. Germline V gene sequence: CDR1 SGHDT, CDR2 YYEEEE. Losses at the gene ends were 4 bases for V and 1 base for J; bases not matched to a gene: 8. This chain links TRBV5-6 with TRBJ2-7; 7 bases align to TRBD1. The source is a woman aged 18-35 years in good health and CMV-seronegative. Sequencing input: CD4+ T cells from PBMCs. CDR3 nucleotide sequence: TGTGCCAGCAGCCCTCTGCGACAGGGTTCCTACGAGCAGTACGTC. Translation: CASSPLRQGSYEQYV.